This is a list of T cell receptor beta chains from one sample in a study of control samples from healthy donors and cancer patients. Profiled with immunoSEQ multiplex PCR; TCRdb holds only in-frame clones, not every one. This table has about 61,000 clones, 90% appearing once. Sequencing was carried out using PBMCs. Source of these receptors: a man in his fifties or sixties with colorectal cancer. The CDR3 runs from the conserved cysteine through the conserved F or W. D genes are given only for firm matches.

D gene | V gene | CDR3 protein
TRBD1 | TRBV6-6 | CATSRADRVDGYTF
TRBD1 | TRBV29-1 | CSVPGTGGYYGYTF
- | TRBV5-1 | CASSLGRTDTQYF
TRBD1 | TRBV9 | CASSTQGTGANVLTF
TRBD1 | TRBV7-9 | CASRTTGGDSPLHF
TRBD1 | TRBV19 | CATGGQGASKLFF
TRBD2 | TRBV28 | CASSLSGAGMETQYF
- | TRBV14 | CASSRGGPSTDTQYF
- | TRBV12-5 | CASGQGLGQETQYF
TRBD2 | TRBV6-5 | CASGTGGPNTGELFF
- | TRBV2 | CASSTGGSSYNSPLHF
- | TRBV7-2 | CASSLGQGQETQYF
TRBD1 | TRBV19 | CASSNGQGRRQPQHF
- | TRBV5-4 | CASSSPRVSTGELFF
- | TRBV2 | CASKGQRRGSSYNEQFF
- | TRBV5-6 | CASSPVGSDRLGYEQYF
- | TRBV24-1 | CATSVQTRTFNQPQHF
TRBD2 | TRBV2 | CASSVGASGGPQETQYF
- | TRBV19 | CASSIVGRPSQNTEAFF
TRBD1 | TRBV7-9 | CASSLGDSSPQPQHF
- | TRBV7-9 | CASSSRGSNEQFF
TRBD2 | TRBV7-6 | CASSLEAGGPGETQHF
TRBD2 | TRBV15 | CATSSHPWGGSEQYF
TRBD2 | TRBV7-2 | CASSPQSGGGPYEQYF
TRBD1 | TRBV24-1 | CATSDRTGLGGYTF
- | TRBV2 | CASSADYSGANVLTF
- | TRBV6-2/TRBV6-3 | CASSGAGSNNQPQHF
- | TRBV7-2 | CASSSAGGPFDYGYTF
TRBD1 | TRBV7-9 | CASSGPGQGIDTQYF